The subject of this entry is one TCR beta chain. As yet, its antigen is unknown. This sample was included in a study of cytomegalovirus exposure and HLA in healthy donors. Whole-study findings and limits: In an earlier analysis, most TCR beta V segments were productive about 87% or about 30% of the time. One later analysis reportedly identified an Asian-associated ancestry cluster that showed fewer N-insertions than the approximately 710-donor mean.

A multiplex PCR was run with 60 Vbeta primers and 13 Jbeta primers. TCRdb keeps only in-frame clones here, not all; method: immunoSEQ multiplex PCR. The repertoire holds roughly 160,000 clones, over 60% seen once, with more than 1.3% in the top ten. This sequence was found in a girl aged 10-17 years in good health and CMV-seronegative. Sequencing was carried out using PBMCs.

The CDR3 here is CASSPRQGDTEAFF. As DNA, the CDR3 is TGTGCCAGCAGCCCCCGACAGGGCGACACTGAAGCTTTCTTT. The rearrangement uses TRBV5-4 and TRBJ1-1; 7 positions match TRBD1. In germline, CDR1 is SGHNT, CDR2 YYREEE (reference sequence). The V gene end was trimmed by 4 bases and the J gene end by 3 bases; junction bases not matched to a gene: 6. CDR3 length: 14 amino acids.